A selection of T cell receptor beta chains follows, all from one sample in a study of T-cell memory formation after mild COVID-19. TCRdb ran MiXCR on the 5' RACE reads and lists one entry per CDR3 protein. The profile shows roughly 100,000 distinct CDR3 sequences, about a sixth of them singletons. Input material: PBMCs or a T cell subset sorted from them (not recorded which). These receptor sequences come from an adult woman who had mild COVID-19 (a few samples of this study predate the infection). Cell type and time point are not known. Both conserved end residues are part of each CDR3. Each record gives: J gene, V gene, D gene, clone size, CDR3 DNA, CDR3 protein. A D gene is named only where the DNA matches it firmly. Some rows mark clone size as missing; the rest say once, few, many or name a class of expanded clone.

J: TRBJ2-7
V: TRBV7-9
D: -
size: few
DNA: TGTGCCAGCAGCCCATGGGGGAGCGCCTCCTACGAGCAGTACTTC
CDR3: CASSPWGSASYEQYF

J: TRBJ2-7
V: TRBV5-6
D: -
size: -
DNA: TGTGCCAGCAGCGTCAACAGCCGACAGGCTACCACCTACGAGCAGTACTTC
CDR3: CASSVNSRQATTYEQYF

J: TRBJ1-3
V: TRBV6-5
D: -
size: few
DNA: TGTGCCAGCAGTTCGACGGGCGGAAACACCATATATTTT
CDR3: CASSSTGGNTIYF

J: TRBJ1-2
V: TRBV5-1
D: -
size: few
DNA: TGCGCCAGCAGCGATCCCGGGGCCGGTAACTATGGCTACACCTTC
CDR3: CASSDPGAGNYGYTF

J: TRBJ2-1
V: TRBV9
D: TRBD1
size: few
DNA: TGTGCCAGCAGCGTAGGGGACAGCGATGAGCAGTTCTTC
CDR3: CASSVGDSDEQFF

J: TRBJ2-7
V: TRBV19
D: -
size: -
DNA: TGTGCCAGTAGTATAGTAGCAGGTACCTCCTACGAGCAGTACTTC
CDR3: CASSIVAGTSYEQYF

J: TRBJ2-3
V: TRBV3-1
D: TRBD2
size: -
DNA: TGTGCCAGCAGCCAAGAACGGATAGGACTAGCTGAGAGCACAGATACGCAGTATTTT
CDR3: CASSQERIGLAESTDTQYF

J: TRBJ2-1
V: TRBV6-5
D: TRBD2
size: few
DNA: TGTGCCAGCAGTTGGCCGGGAGGGAATGAGCAGTTCTTC
CDR3: CASSWPGGNEQFF

J: TRBJ2-7
V: TRBV13
D: -
size: -
DNA: TGTGCCAGCAGCCTAACAGGACTCTGGGACGAGCAGTACTTC
CDR3: CASSLTGLWDEQYF

J: TRBJ2-2
V: TRBV5-1
D: -
size: once
DNA: TGCGCCAGCAGCTTGGATCCCGCGGGGGCTACCGGGGAGCTGTTTTTT
CDR3: CASSLDPAGATGELFF

J: TRBJ2-4
V: TRBV7-9
D: TRBD1
size: few
DNA: TGTGCCAGCAGCTTAGGAGGACAGGGGTTGGGGAACATTCAGTACTTC
CDR3: CASSLGGQGLGNIQYF

J: TRBJ1-1
V: TRBV29-1
D: TRBD1
size: few
DNA: TGCAGCGTTGAAGGAGCAGGGGGCAGGCGCACTGAAGCTTTCTTT
CDR3: CSVEGAGGRRTEAFF

J: TRBJ2-7
V: TRBV7-9
D: -
size: many
DNA: TGTGCCAGCAGCTTATTTGCAGGGCCGGCCTACGAGCAGTACTTC
CDR3: CASSLFAGPAYEQYF

J: TRBJ2-5
V: TRBV12-5
D: -
size: few
DNA: TGTGCTAGTGGTTCCGCGTGGGAGGAGATTGAGACCCAGTACTTC
CDR3: CASGSAWEEIETQYF

J: TRBJ2-5
V: TRBV20-1
D: -
size: few
DNA: TGCAGTGCTAGTCCCACAGGGTATTGGGAGACCCAGTACTTC
CDR3: CSASPTGYWETQYF

J: TRBJ2-7
V: TRBV12-3/TRBV12-4
D: TRBD2
size: many
DNA: TGTGCCAGCAGCCCCGAAGGGCCTGGGACTACCAGCTACGAGCAGTACTTC
CDR3: CASSPEGPGTTSYEQYF

J: TRBJ2-7
V: TRBV24-1
D: TRBD2
size: -
DNA: TGTGCCACCAGTGCCGGCCCCTCAAGCGGGGACTCCTACGAGCAGTACTTC
CDR3: CATSAGPSSGDSYEQYF

J: TRBJ1-5
V: TRBV9
D: -
size: -
DNA: TGTGCCAGCAGCGTTTCCTCAGGAATGGATCAGCCCCAGCATTTT
CDR3: CASSVSSGMDQPQHF

J: TRBJ2-2
V: TRBV15
D: TRBD1
size: -
DNA: TGTGCCACCGGGGACAGCTACACCGGGGAGCTGTTTTTT
CDR3: CATGDSYTGELFF

J: TRBJ1-1
V: TRBV7-9
D: TRBD1
size: few
DNA: TGTGCCAGCAGCTACCCCCCGGGACAGGAGGGGACTGAAGCTTTCTTT
CDR3: CASSYPPGQEGTEAFF

J: TRBJ1-4
V: TRBV4-1
D: -
size: few
DNA: TGCGCCAGCAGCCAATCCGACTCAACTAATGAAAAACTGTTTTTT
CDR3: CASSQSDSTNEKLFF

J: TRBJ2-7
V: TRBV24-1
D: TRBD1
size: -
DNA: TGTGCCACCAGTGCCCTTGAGGGCAGGGGGCCTTCCTTTACCTACGAGCAGTACTTC
CDR3: CATSALEGRGPSFTYEQYF